This entry describes one T cell receptor (beta chain). This specimen comes from a study of blood T cell repertoires in COVID-19. Turning to the study itself: Sample material is recorded as cDNA or gDNA derived from T cells, B-cell-depleted T cells, or PBMCs.

Per the germline V gene, CDR1 is SGHTA and CDR2 is FQGNSA. The V end lost 3 bases, the J end lost 6 bases, and 14 bases lay between the germline ends. The CDR3 runs to 14 residues. The protocol was immunoSEQ multiplex PCR, while the TCRdb copy is restricted to in-frame clones and leaves out a portion. This sample has tens of thousands of clones, with over 65% found just once. The clonotype comes from a human donor in a cohort sampled during active COVID-19. J is TRBJ1-2 and V is TRBV7-2, with a weak D call TRBD1 (5 bases). Sequencing was carried out using peripheral blood. CDR3 DNA: TGTGCCAGCAGCTTCTTGGGCCAGGGAAATGGCTACACCTTC. Protein sequence: CASSFLGQGNGYTF.